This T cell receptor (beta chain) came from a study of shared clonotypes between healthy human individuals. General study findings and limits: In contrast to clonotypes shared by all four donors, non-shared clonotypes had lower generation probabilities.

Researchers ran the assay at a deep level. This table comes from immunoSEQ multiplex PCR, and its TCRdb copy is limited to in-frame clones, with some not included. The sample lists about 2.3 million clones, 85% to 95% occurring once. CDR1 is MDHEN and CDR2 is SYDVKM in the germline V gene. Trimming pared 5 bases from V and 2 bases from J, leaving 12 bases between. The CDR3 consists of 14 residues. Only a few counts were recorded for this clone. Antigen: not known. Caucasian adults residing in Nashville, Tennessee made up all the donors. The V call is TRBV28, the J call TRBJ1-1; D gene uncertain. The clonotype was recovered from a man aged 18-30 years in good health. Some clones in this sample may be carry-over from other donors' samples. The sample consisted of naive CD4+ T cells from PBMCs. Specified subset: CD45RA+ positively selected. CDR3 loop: CASSRQGINTEAFF. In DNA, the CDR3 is TGTGCCAGCAGTCGACAAGGCATTAACACTGAAGCTTTCTTT.